Presented here are 15 T cell receptor beta chains from one specimen sequenced in a study of blood T cell repertoires in COVID-19. Here immunoSEQ multiplex PCR was the method, and the copy in TCRdb shows in-frame clones only, minus some. This table holds about 230,000 clones, 70% to 85% found once. The sample taken for sequencing was peripheral blood. Every receptor here comes from a middle-aged man who had recovered from COVID-19.

The chain carries TRBV29-1 and TRBJ2-1, with 15 nucleotides matching TRBD2. The CDR3 runs to 15 residues. Trimming removed 5 bases from V and 4 bases from J; junction bases left unmatched: 3. Looked up from germline, CDR1 is SQVTM and CDR2 is ANQGSEA. As DNA, the CDR3 is TGCAGCGTTAGGACTAGCGGGGGGGTTTACAATGAGCAGTTCTTC. Residues: CSVRTSGGVYNEQFF.

The V call is TRBV7-2, the J call TRBJ1-1; 8 bases match TRBD1. This CDR3 is built from 14 residues. J was trimmed by 4 bases and V by 5 bases; bases with no gene match: 6. The germline gives CDR1 SGHTA, CDR2 FQGNSA. The CDR3 protein is CASSPRGRVTEAFF. The CDR3 DNA is TGTGCCAGCAGCCCCAGGGGGCGGGTCACTGAAGCTTTCTTT.

The V call is TRBV25-1, the J call TRBJ1-2; D perhaps matches TRBD1 (5 bases). Germline CDR1 reads MGHDK; CDR2 reads SYGVNS. With 3 bases removed from V and 5 bases from J, the gap between germline ends came to 16 bases. The CDR3 is made up of 15 amino acids. CDR3 protein: CASSEGGLFGYGYTF. CDR3 nucleotide sequence: TGTGCCAGCAGTGAGGGGGGACTCTTCGGGTATGGCTACACCTTC.

The chain is built from TRBV19 and TRBJ1-1; D perhaps matches TRBD1 (6 bases). Trimming took off 4 bases at V and 1 base at J, with 7 bases between the two ends. This CDR3 has 13 amino acids. CDR1 and CDR2 from the germline V gene are LNHDA and SQIVND (reference sequence). The CDR3 nucleotides are TGTGCCAGTAGTAAGGGGGAGAACACTGAAGCTTTCTTT. It codes for CASSKGENTEAFF.

This chain links TRBV7-2 with TRBJ1-6; TRBD1 matches at 11 bases. Per the germline V gene, CDR1 is SGHTA and CDR2 is FQGNSA. Trimming cost V 4 bases and J 10 bases; bases outside gene matches: 9. The CDR3 runs to 16 residues. CDR3 DNA: TGTGCCAGCAGCTCCACGCCGGGACAGGGGGGCTCACCCCTCCACTTT. It encodes CASSSTPGQGGSPLHF.

V usage is TRBV5-1 and J usage is TRBJ2-5; D gene ambiguous. CDR3 length: 14 amino acids. Germline-derived CDR1 and CDR2 are SGHRS and YFSETQ. The germline V and J ends were trimmed by 4 bases and 2 bases, with 12 bases remaining between them. The CDR3 here is CASSVVPGQETQYF. CDR3 bases: TGCGCCAGCAGCGTTGTCCCGGGTCAAGAGACCCAGTACTTC.

The chain links TRBV11-2 to TRBJ1-1, with D uncertain. The V end was cut by 4 bases, the J end by 6 bases, with 9 bases between. This CDR3 spans 12 amino acids. In germline, CDR1 is SGHAT, CDR2 FQNNGV. The CDR3 here is CASSYRQAEAFF. CDR3 DNA: TGTGCCAGCAGCTACCGACAAGCTGAAGCTTTCTTT.

Ten or more counts support this clone. The chain recombines TRBV7-2 with TRBJ2-7; 9 positions match TRBD1. V trimming: 5 bases; J trimming: 6 bases; junction bases outside the gene matches: 11. The CDR3 is made up of 15 amino acids. Germline V lookup: CDR1 SGHTA, CDR2 FQGNSA. CDR3 residues: CASSPRQGVEGEQYF. The CDR3, as DNA: TGTGCCAGCAGCCCAAGACAGGGGGTAGAAGGCGAGCAGTACTTC.

The chain uses TRBV27 and TRBJ2-1, with D tentatively TRBD2 (5 bases). The CDR3 length is 17 residues. Looked up from germline, CDR1 is MNHEY and CDR2 is SMNVEV (reference sequence). Trimming removed 6 bases from V and 1 base from J, with 19 bases in between. The CDR3 bases are TGTGCCAGCAGCCGCATTAGCGTTTCTCCTTCCTACAATGAGCAGTTCTTC. It yields the protein CASSRISVSPSYNEQFF.

The chain carries TRBV2 and TRBJ2-2, with D hard to call. Between the trimmed V and J ends, which lost 2 bases and 3 bases, there was a span of 4 bases. The germline V gene has CDR1 SNHLY and CDR2 FYNNEI. The CDR3 spans 13 residues. The CDR3 sequence: CASSEWHTGELFF. The CDR3 DNA reads TGTGCCAGCAGTGAATGGCACACCGGGGAGCTGTTTTTT.

This rearrangement joins TRBV30 to TRBJ2-2; 14 positions match TRBD2. This CDR3 is built from 16 residues. Germline trimming cut 5 bases from V and 5 bases from J; bases unmatched to any gene: 7. Germline V lookup: CDR1 GTSNPN, CDR2 SVGIG (reference sequence). The CDR3 sequence is CAWAGTSGRVTGELFF. The CDR3 region has the DNA TGTGCCTGGGCCGGGACTAGCGGGAGAGTGACCGGGGAGCTGTTTTTT.

This chain connects TRBV6-2 or TRBV6-3 to TRBJ2-7; 7 nucleotides line up with TRBD1. This CDR3 has 15 amino acids. Trimming removed 0 bases from V and 7 bases from J; junction bases left unmatched: 9. Per germline, CDR1 MNHEY and CDR2 SVGEGT. The DNA of the CDR3 is TGTGCCAGCAGTTACTCGAGGGGGCCCTCGGGGGAGCAGTACTTC. It specifies CASSYSRGPSGEQYF.

CDR3 nucleotide sequence: TGTGCCAGCAGCTTGTGGGCTAGCAGCGAAACCGGGGAGCTGTTTTTT. Its protein product is CASSLWASSETGELFF. The chain combines TRBV5-4 with TRBJ2-2; weak D call: TRBD2 (5 bases). This CDR3 contains 16 residues. Germline lookup yields CDR1 SGHNT and CDR2 YYREEE (reference sequence). The V gene lost 1 base and the J gene lost 5 bases, with 15 bases spanning the gap.

V usage is TRBV7-2 and J usage is TRBJ1-1; D not certain. From germline, CDR1 is SGHTA and CDR2 FQGNSA. The CDR3 extends over 11 amino acids. Trimming took 5 bases from V and 9 from J, leaving 10 bases between them. This chain's CDR3 is CASSPVPKAFF. For the CDR3, the DNA is TGTGCCAGCAGCCCGGTCCCAAAAGCTTTCTTT.

This clone was counted a single time. The J gene is TRBJ1-1, the V gene TRBV19; TRBD1 is a possible D gene (5 bases). V was cut by 11 bases and J by 6 bases, with 19 bases left in between. The CDR3 consists of 13 residues. Per germline, CDR1 LNHDA and CDR2 SQIVND (reference sequence). The CDR3 bases are TGTGCCTCTGGGACGGGGGGAACGGCTGAAGCTTTCTTT. It codes for CASGTGGTAEAFF.